This TCR beta chain was sequenced during a study of shared clonotypes between healthy human individuals. V trimming: 6 bases; J trimming: 3 bases; junction bases outside the gene matches: 1. In germline, CDR1 is SNHLY, CDR2 FYNNEI. The CDR3 is made up of 15 amino acids. The assay was immunoSEQ multiplex PCR, and TCRdb's table has in-frame clones only and misses some. The sample lists about 2.5 million clones, about nine tenths seen once, with around 0.38% in the top ten. The CD4+ fraction was divided into a CD45RA+ naive subset and a CD45RA-negative memory subset. Regarding this clone: This sample also contains other DNA sequences that code for the same CDR3.

The chain recombines TRBV2 with TRBJ2-2; 13 nucleotides match TRBD2. Input material: naive CD4+ T cells from PBMCs. The subset denotes: CD45RA+ positively selected. This receptor was identified in a young man in good health. Some clones in this sample may be carry-over from other donors' samples. Here the CDR3 reads CASRGLAGYTGELFF. In DNA form, the CDR3 reads TGTGCCAGCAGGGGACTAGCGGGATACACCGGGGAGCTGTTTTTT.